Listed below are T cell receptor beta chains from one sample, sequenced in a study of cytomegalovirus exposure and HLA in healthy donors. Data came from immunoSEQ multiplex PCR; TCRdb stores just in-frame clones and leaves some out. The sample includes about 100,000 clones, about 62% seen only once; the top ten take around 5%. The sequencing input was PBMCs. These TCRs come from a human donor in good health. CDR3s include the opening cysteine and the closing phenylalanine or tryptophan. D genes are given only for firm matches. Expanded clones get a size class; other rows say once, few or many, or leave the size out.

size,D,J,V,DNA,CDR3
NA,TRBD2,TRBJ2-7,TRBV5-4,TGTGCCAGCAGCTTGAATGGCGTAGCGGGAGAGTGGCTCTACGAGCAGTACTTC,CASSLNGVAGEWLYEQYF
NA,NA,TRBJ1-2,TRBV2,TGTGCCGGCACCAGGGAAAATACTAACTATGGCTACACCTTC,CAGTRENTNYGYTF
NA,TRBD2,TRBJ2-7,TRBV28,TGTGCCAGCAGAGTACCCCTCGGTAGCGGGAGAGACCTGTACTTC,CASRVPLGSGRDLYF
NA,NA,TRBJ2-2,TRBV19,TGTGCCAGTAGTGTACAGGGTAGGACCGGGGAGCTGTTTTTT,CASSVQGRTGELFF
NA,NA,TRBJ2-1,TRBV20-1,TGCAGTGCCACCGGGACTCAGCAGTTCTTC,CSATGTQQFF
NA,NA,TRBJ2-7,TRBV20-1,TGCAGTGCTAATCAGGGCTACGAGCAGTACTTC,CSANQGYEQYF
NA,NA,TRBJ2-7,TRBV5-4,TGTGCCAGCAGCTTGGCCGCTAGGAACGAGCAGTACTTC,CASSLAARNEQYF
few,TRBD1,TRBJ2-7,TRBV18,TGTGCCAGCTCACCCGCCGGGACAGGGTCCTACGAGCAGTACTTC,CASSPAGTGSYEQYF
NA,NA,TRBJ1-2,TRBV6-1,TGTGCCAGCAGGGTACCAGTAGACTTCTATGGCTACACCTTC,CASRVPVDFYGYTF
NA,NA,TRBJ2-7,TRBV29-1,TGCAGCGTTCGGGACAAGACCTACGAGCAGTACTTC,CSVRDKTYEQYF
NA,NA,TRBJ2-7,TRBV4-2,TGTGCCAGCAGCCATGGAAGGAGAGGGCAGTCCTACGAGCAGTACTTC,CASSHGRRGQSYEQYF
NA,NA,TRBJ2-1,TRBV10-2,TGCGCCAGCAGTGACCTCGTCATGAGGGATGAGCAGTTCTTC,CASSDLVMRDEQFF
once,TRBD1,TRBJ2-7,TRBV5-1,TGCGCCAGCAGAGGGGGCGACTACGAGCAGTACTTC,CASRGGDYEQYF
NA,TRBD1,TRBJ1-1,TRBV7-9,TGTGCCAGCAGTTATACAGGGGGATCCCATCTGAACACTGAAGCTTTCTTT,CASSYTGGSHLNTEAFF
NA,TRBD1,TRBJ1-3,TRBV18,TGTGCCAGCTCAAAAACTTCACCCACCGGGACAGGGCCTAACTCTGGAAACACCATATATTTT,CASSKTSPTGTGPNSGNTIYF
NA,TRBD1,TRBJ1-2,TRBV6-4,TGTGCCAGCAGACGCACCCCGGGACAGGGAAACTATGGCTACACCTTC,CASRRTPGQGNYGYTF
few,TRBD2,TRBJ2-7,TRBV28,TGTGCCAGTGGACTAGCGGTAACCTACGAGCAGTACTTC,CASGLAVTYEQYF